The next 24 T cell receptor beta chains were all read from a single sample in a study of cytomegalovirus exposure and HLA in healthy donors. The PCR employed 60 Vbeta primers together with 13 Jbeta primers. Assay used: immunoSEQ multiplex PCR; TCRdb lists only in-frame clones, some missing. The table lists tens of thousands of clones, roughly 70% of them singletons. Material: PBMCs. These TCRs come from a man aged 30-40 years in good health and CMV-seronegative.

This clone was observed a handful of times. The chain is built from TRBV6-1 and TRBJ2-3; 8 bases are a match to TRBD2. The trim removed 7 bases at V and 4 bases at J, leaving 10 bases unmatched. Per germline, CDR1 MNHNS and CDR2 SASEGT. This CDR3 is built from 15 residues. DNA for the CDR3: TGTGCCAGCATTACCGCGAGCGGGAGTGCAGATACGCAGTATTTT. Amino acid sequence: CASITASGSADTQYF.

This clone was found a few times. The chain recombines TRBV4-3 with TRBJ2-7; 10 bases line up with TRBD1. There are 16 residues in the CDR3. The junction had 9 bases not matched to a gene; V was cut back by 3 bases and J by 4 bases. Germline V gives CDR1 LGHNA, CDR2 YSLEER. The CDR3 reads CASSHSGTGELYEQYF. DNA of the CDR3: TGCGCCAGCAGCCACTCTGGGACAGGGGAACTTTACGAGCAGTACTTC.

This sequence joins TRBV7-8 and TRBJ2-1; 13 bases fit TRBD2. With V trimmed by 3 bases and J by 4 bases, 0 bases remained unmatched. Germline V gene sequence: CDR1 SGHVS, CDR2 FQNEAQ. The CDR3 is 15 residues long. The CDR3 loop is CASSLTSGGYNEQFF. CDR3 DNA: TGTGCCAGCAGCTTGACTAGCGGGGGGTACAATGAGCAGTTCTTC. Using reference TRBV7-8 and TRBJ2-1 for the parts outside the CDR3, the full variable domain is GAGVSQSPRYKVAKRGQDVALRCDPISGHVSLFWYQQALGQGPEFLTYFQNEAQLDKSGLPSDRFFAERPEGSVSTLKIQRTQQEDSAVYLCASSLTSGGYNEQFFGPGTRLTVL.

There are a few counts of this clone. The chain is built from TRBV30 and TRBJ2-7, with TRBD1 identical over 7 bases. Trimming at V came to 0 bases and at J to 2 bases, leaving 10 bases not matched to a gene. Germline CDR1 and CDR2: GTSNPN and SVGIG (reference sequence). CDR3 length: 16 amino acids. The CDR3, as DNA: TGTGCCTGGAGTGTAATCGGGCCAGGGGGTGCCTACGAGCAGTACTTC. Translating it yields CAWSVIGPGGAYEQYF.

The chain couples TRBV28 to TRBJ2-7, with D perhaps TRBD1 (6 bases). The V end was cut by 7 bases, the J end by 7 bases, with 20 bases between. CDR3 length: 14 amino acids. Per germline, CDR1 MDHEN and CDR2 SYDVKM. The CDR3 DNA is TGTGCCAGCACCCCGAGTACAGGGACGAGGGAGCAGTACTTC. This sequence encodes CASTPSTGTREQYF.

In this sample, this clone turned up a few times. The chain couples TRBV6-1 to TRBJ1-1; 7 positions agree with TRBD1. The CDR3 extends over 14 amino acids. Germline CDR1 and CDR2: MNHNS and SASEGT. V lost 3 bases, J lost 3 bases, and 4 bases stayed unmatched. The CDR3 coding sequence is TGTGCCAGCAGTGAGGGGGACAGTCACACTGAAGCTTTCTTT. Translation gives CASSEGDSHTEAFF.

The chain couples TRBV30 to TRBJ2-7; D possibly corresponds to TRBD2 (5 bases). The V gene's germline CDR1 is GTSNPN and CDR2 SVGIG (reference sequence). V dropped 0 bases and J dropped 6 bases, with 15 bases sitting between them. This CDR3 region has 14 residues. The DNA of the CDR3 is TGTGCCTGGAGTGTTGCTAGCTCGTCCACCGAGCAGTACTTC. Protein: CAWSVASSSTEQYF.

A few counts support this clone. The CDR3 coding sequence is TGCGCCAGCAGCTGGACGACTCTGGCGGGAGGTGTTCATGAGCAGTTCTTC. Its protein product is CASSWTTLAGGVHEQFF. V is TRBV5-1 and J is TRBJ2-1; the match to TRBD2 covers 8 bases. The CDR3 runs to 17 residues. With 3 bases clipped from V and 8 bases from J, the junction kept 16 bases outside the gene matches. Germline assignment: CDR1 SGHRS and CDR2 YFSETQ.

The rearrangement joins TRBV5-1 to TRBJ2-1, with 7 positions matching TRBD1. The junction had 6 bases not matched to a gene; V was cut back by 4 bases and J by 8 bases. CDR1 SGHRS and CDR2 YFSETQ come from the germline V gene. The CDR3 consists of 13 residues. CDR3 bases: TGCGCCAGCAGCACCGGACAGGATGATGAGCAGTTCTTC. Amino acids: CASSTGQDDEQFF.

V is TRBV7-2 and J is TRBJ1-1; no firm D call. This CDR3 comprises 13 residues. Germline V CDR1 and CDR2: SGHTA, FQGNSA. Trimming shortened V by 5 bases and J by 3 bases, and 10 bases separated the two germline ends. The CDR3 here is CASSPVRDTEAFF. CDR3 bases: TGTGCCAGCAGCCCCGTCCGGGACACTGAAGCTTTCTTT.

The chain combines TRBV5-4 with TRBJ1-2, with a possible D match to TRBD1 (5 bases). CDR1 and CDR2 (germline): SGHNT, YYREEE (reference sequence). CDR3 length equals 15 residues. V was clipped by 4 bases and J by 0 bases, with 13 bases between them. CDR3 residues: CASSAGRDPNYGYTF. The CDR3 DNA follows: TGTGCCAGCAGCGCGGGGAGGGACCCTAACTATGGCTACACCTTC. The complete variable domain, with remaining parts taken from reference TRBV5-4 and TRBJ1-2, reads ETGVTQSPTHLIKTRGQQVTLRCSSQSGHNTVSWYQQALGQGPQFIFQYYREEENGRGNFPPRFSGLQFPNYSSELNVNALELDDSALYLCASSAGRDPNYGYTFGSGTRLTVV.

This clone was seen a handful of times. Other DNA sequences in the same sample also yield this CDR3. The chain has TRBV5-1 and TRBJ1-5, with D tentatively TRBD1 (6 bases). The CDR3 runs 15 residues. CDR1 and CDR2 (germline): SGHRS, YFSETQ. The V end lost 0 bases, the J end lost 6 bases, and 13 bases lay between the germline ends. The CDR3 nucleotides read TGCGCCAGCAGCTTGGAGGCGGGGGCGGTTCAGCCCCAGCATTTT. This encodes CASSLEAGAVQPQHF.

V and J are TRBV29-1 and TRBJ1-1; TRBD1 might be the D (6 bases). The CDR3 is 15 amino acids. From germline, CDR1 is SQVTM and CDR2 ANQGSEA. The ends were cut back, 7 bases at V and 5 bases at J, with 23 bases in the middle. The CDR3 bases are TGCAGCGCCCCTGTTGGACAGCTCTCCGGGACTGAAGCTTTCTTT. Protein product: CSAPVGQLSGTEAFF.

This sequence joins TRBV5-1 and TRBJ1-1, with 7 nucleotides matching TRBD1. Per the germline V gene, CDR1 is SGHRS and CDR2 is YFSETQ. The CDR3 is made up of 14 amino acids. The V gene end was trimmed by 4 bases and the J gene end by 0 bases; junction bases not matched to a gene: 3. The CDR3 is CASSPGQMNTEAFF. The CDR3 coding sequence is TGCGCCAGCAGCCCGGGACAGATGAACACTGAAGCTTTCTTT.

The CDR3 DNA reads TGTGCCATCAGTGATTCAGGGGTGGCAAAACTGTTTTTT. This translates into CAISDSGVAKLFF. The rearrangement links TRBV10-3 to TRBJ1-4; D perhaps matches TRBD1 (6 bases). The germline V gene encodes CDR1 ENHRY and CDR2 SYGVKD. The CDR3 has 13 residues. V was pared by 3 bases and J by 10 bases, with 12 bases between.

The CDR3 coding sequence is TGTGCCAGCAGCCCCTTGGCAGTGAACACTGAAGCTTTCTTT. The encoded protein is CASSPLAVNTEAFF. The genes are TRBV7-2 and TRBJ1-1, with no clear D. CDR1 and CDR2 (germline): SGHTA, FQGNSA. Between the trimmed V and J ends, which lost 5 bases and 0 bases, there was a span of 10 bases. The CDR3 spans 14 residues.

The chain couples TRBV7-9 to TRBJ2-7; D is perhaps TRBD2 (6 bases). Trimming stripped 3 bases from V and 2 bases from J, with 11 bases between. The CDR3 covers 14 residues. Germline V gene data show CDR1 as SEHNR and CDR2 as FQNEAQ (reference sequence). As DNA, the CDR3 is TGTGCCAGCAGCTTCCGGGACTCCGCCTACGAGCAGTACTTC. Translating it yields CASSFRDSAYEQYF.

The rearrangement links TRBV9 to TRBJ2-7, with 8 bases aligning to TRBD2. The germline CDR1 and CDR2 sequences are SGDLS and YYNGEE. The CDR3 sequence is 16 residues long. With V trimmed by 4 bases and J by 2 bases, 11 bases remained unmatched. The chain's CDR3 is CASSPRGSGGTYEQYF. The CDR3 DNA is TGTGCCAGCAGCCCCCGGGGGAGCGGGGGTACCTACGAGCAGTACTTC.

This clone has more than one count but fewer than ten. The chain has TRBV11-2 and TRBJ1-1; no definite D call. The V gene's germline CDR1 is SGHAT and CDR2 FQNNGV. Trimming removed 2 bases at V and 1 base at J, with 5 bases between. This CDR3 has 13 residues. The DNA for the CDR3 is TGTGCCAGCAGCTTACGCGAGAACACTGAAGCTTTCTTT. Protein sequence: CASSLRENTEAFF.

This clone has a handful of counts. The chain recombines TRBV9 with TRBJ1-1, with TRBD1 matching 8 bases. The CDR3 is 13 amino acids. The trim removed 4 bases at V and 5 bases at J, leaving 4 bases unmatched. CDR1 is SGDLS and CDR2 is YYNGEE in the germline V gene. The CDR3 sequence is CASSPQGVTEAFF. The CDR3 region has the DNA TGTGCCAGCAGCCCACAGGGGGTGACTGAAGCTTTCTTT.

The chain recombines TRBV7-9 with TRBJ1-6; 9 bases agree with TRBD1. The junction had 11 bases not matched to a gene; V was cut back by 2 bases and J by 6 bases. Germline values: CDR1 SEHNR, CDR2 FQNEAQ (reference sequence). This CDR3 is built from 18 residues. The CDR3: CASSLIGAVGQGNSPLHF. The CDR3 nucleotides are TGTGCCAGCAGCTTAATAGGGGCGGTGGGACAGGGTAATTCACCCCTCCACTTT.

The chain is built from TRBV10-3 and TRBJ1-1; D is unresolved. The V end was cut by 7 bases, the J end by 1 base, with 13 bases between. There are 14 residues in the CDR3. The germline CDR1 and CDR2 sequences are ENHRY and SYGVKD. For the CDR3, the DNA is TGTGCCATCACCCCAGGTATTCAGAACACTGAAGCTTTCTTT. It codes for CAITPGIQNTEAFF.

The chain carries TRBV27 and TRBJ2-7, with D perhaps TRBD1 (5 bases). CDR3 size: 13 residues. CDR1 MNHEY and CDR2 SMNVEV come from the germline V gene (reference sequence). V was shortened by 3 bases and J by 3 bases, with 9 bases between the two germline ends. Written as DNA, the CDR3 is TGTGCCAGCAGTTTGCTAGACAGCTACGAGCAGTACTTC. It encodes CASSLLDSYEQYF.

This chain uses TRBV7-6 with TRBJ2-7; D unclear. Germline CDR1 SGHVS, CDR2 FNYEAQ. The CDR3 totals 15 residues. The ends were cut back, 2 bases at V and 6 bases at J, with 17 bases in the middle. The CDR3 protein is CASSLTGQTSGEQYF. CDR3 bases: TGTGCCAGCAGCTTAACGGGTCAGACCTCGGGCGAGCAGTACTTC.